One and the same sample provided the 32 T cell receptor beta chains below, sequenced in a study of early stage breast cancer tumors (TCRdb year 2017). Library creation used the immunoSEQ multiplex PCR assay. The table was pulled from immuneACCESS by TCRdb, which kept in-frame rearrangements only. Such tables lose some clones; where checked, under half of the loss comes from unresolved V genes, and the rest has no known cause. The sample includes about 53,000 clones, with 80% to 95% observed a single time. The top ten hold about 5% of the sample. Sequenced input: blood. The receptor set was obtained from a person aged 70 to 79 with breast cancer.

The gene calls are TRBV21-1 and TRBJ2-3; the table's D call of TRBD2 was not tested on the DNA. TRBV21-1 is given as a pseudogene. The CDR3 contains 17 residues. The CDR3 bases are TGTGCCAGCAGCAAAAGGGGACTAGCGATCAGGGCAGATACGCAGTATTTT. Its translation: CASSKRGLAIRADTQYF.

The rearrangement links TRBV7-3 to TRBJ1-2; TRBD1 is a possible D gene (5 bases). This CDR3 contains 16 residues. V was cut by 2 bases and J by 10 bases, with 23 bases left in between. Germline V lookup: CDR1 SGHTA, CDR2 FQGTGA. CDR3 nucleotides: TGTGCCAGCAGCTTAGAAACAGGAATTATCACGGGCTCCTACACCTTC. As protein: CASSLETGIITGSYTF.

The rearrangement joins TRBV19 to TRBJ1-1, with D perhaps TRBD1 (5 bases). Germline V lookup: CDR1 LNHDA, CDR2 SQIVND (reference sequence). The length of the CDR3 is 15 residues. V lost 0 bases and J 3 bases, leaving 11 bases between the germline ends. CDR3 in amino acids: CASSIDLSRDTEAFF. The CDR3 bases are TGTGCCAGTAGTATAGATTTGTCCAGGGACACTGAAGCTTTCTTT.

This chain links TRBV7-9 with TRBJ1-3; TRBD1 aligns across 9 bases. There are 18 residues in the CDR3. The V gene end was trimmed by 1 base and the J gene end by 4 bases; junction bases not matched to a gene: 11. Germline loops: CDR1 SEHNR, CDR2 FQNEAQ (reference sequence). In DNA form, the CDR3 reads TGTGCCAGCAGCTTAGAGGGGGGACAGGGTACCGGCGGAAACACCATATATTTT. As protein: CASSLEGGQGTGGNTIYF.

The CDR3 protein is CASSRGGNGPREKAFF. CDR3 coding DNA: TGTGCCAGCAGCCGCGGCGGGAACGGGCCCCGGGAAAAAGCTTTCTTT. The chain has TRBV5-5 and TRBJ1-1; D call uncertain. Germline CDR1 SGHKS, CDR2 YYEKEE (reference sequence). The V end lost 4 bases, the J end lost 9 bases, and 25 bases lay between the germline ends. The CDR3 is 16 amino acids.

CDR3 in amino acids: CASSDQGRRQGRYGYTF. CDR3 coding DNA: TGTGCCAGCAGTGATCAGGGCCGGAGACAGGGAAGGTATGGCTACACCTTC. The J gene is TRBJ1-2, the V gene TRBV2, with TRBD1 identical over 7 bases. CDR1 is SNHLY, CDR2 FYNNEI, per germline. The CDR3 runs 17 residues. The junction had 15 bases not matched to a gene; V was cut back by 3 bases and J by 5 bases.

The chain recombines TRBV6-5 with TRBJ2-7, with D tentatively TRBD1 (6 bases). The germline V gene encodes CDR1 MNHEY and CDR2 SVGAGI. The CDR3 runs to 13 residues. Between the trimmed V and J ends, which lost 7 bases and 2 bases, there was a span of 12 bases. In DNA, the CDR3 is TGTGCCAGCATGGCAGGGGAGCCCTACGAGCAGTACTTC. Its translation: CASMAGEPYEQYF.

The chain links TRBV7-9 to TRBJ2-2, with 7 bases lining up with TRBD1. CDR1 and CDR2 from the germline V gene are SEHNR and FQNEAQ (reference sequence). This CDR3 spans 16 amino acids. J was trimmed by 4 bases and V by 5 bases; bases with no gene match: 10. CDR3 region: CASSPRQGRFTGELFF. The CDR3, as DNA: TGTGCCAGCAGCCCACGACAGGGTAGATTCACCGGGGAGCTGTTTTTT.

The chain couples TRBV7-8 to TRBJ2-5; 8 positions match TRBD2. CDR3 length: 15 amino acids. J gave up 1 base and V 3 bases, and 4 bases lay outside the gene matches. Germline V gene data show CDR1 as SGHVS and CDR2 as FQNEAQ. CDR3 loop: CASSLRGVAQETQYF. CDR3 nucleotides: TGTGCCAGCAGCTTGCGGGGGGTCGCCCAAGAGACCCAGTACTTC.

The chain is built from TRBV11-3 and TRBJ1-5; the D is unclear. This CDR3 contains 12 residues. Trimming took off 2 bases at V and 6 bases at J, with 5 bases between the two ends. Looked up from germline, CDR1 is SGHNT and CDR2 is YENEEA. This chain's CDR3 is CASSLYFQPQHF. Written as DNA, the CDR3 is TGTGCCAGCAGCTTATATTTTCAGCCCCAGCATTTT.

The chain recombines TRBV7-8 with TRBJ1-4, with D perhaps TRBD1 (5 bases). The germline V and J ends were trimmed by 2 bases and 8 bases, with 12 bases remaining between them. The CDR3 is 14 residues long. From germline, CDR1 is SGHVS and CDR2 FQNEAQ. The CDR3 protein is CASSLSGVGEKLFF. In DNA, the CDR3 is TGTGCCAGCAGCTTATCGGGGGTCGGGGAAAAACTGTTTTTT. The full variable domain, its missing parts supplied by reference TRBV7-8 and TRBJ1-4, is GAGVSQSPRYKVAKRGQDVALRCDPISGHVSLFWYQQALGQGPEFLTYFQNEAQLDKSGLPSDRFFAERPEGSVSTLKIQRTQQEDSAVYLCASSLSGVGEKLFFGSGTQLSVL.

V gene TRBV19 combines with J gene TRBJ2-7; D perhaps matches TRBD1 (5 bases). The CDR3 sequence is 14 residues long. Trimming stripped 6 bases from V and 4 bases from J, with 16 bases between. The germline V gene encodes CDR1 LNHDA and CDR2 SQIVND (reference sequence). CDR3 amino acids: CASSLDTLNYEQYF. Written as DNA, the CDR3 is TGTGCCAGTAGCTTGGACACGCTAAATTACGAGCAGTACTTC.

The chain uses TRBV6-1 and TRBJ2-7, with D possibly being TRBD1 (6 bases). Trimming removed 8 bases from V and 2 bases from J, with 16 bases in between. Germline V gives CDR1 MNHNS, CDR2 SASEGT. The CDR3 runs 14 residues. In DNA, the CDR3 is TGTGCCAGCGGCGGTCGACAGGCTACCTACGAGCAGTACTTC. This gives the protein CASGGRQATYEQYF.

The gene calls are TRBV4-2 and TRBJ2-3; 8 nucleotides line up with TRBD2. Germline V gene lookup returns CDR1 LGHNA and CDR2 YNFKEQ. The CDR3 length is 17 residues. J was trimmed by 0 bases and V by 1 base; bases with no gene match: 6. The CDR3 loop reads CASSQGNGGDSTDTQYF. Written as DNA, the CDR3 is TGTGCCAGCAGCCAAGGAAACGGGGGGGATAGCACAGATACGCAGTATTTT.

J is TRBJ1-1 and V is TRBV19; D gene ambiguous. The CDR3 contains 13 residues. Trimming took off 0 bases at V and 9 bases at J, with 11 bases between the two ends. CDR1 LNHDA and CDR2 SQIVND come from the germline V gene (reference sequence). Written as DNA, the CDR3 is TGTGCCAGTAGTATAGAGTTGCGGGCTAAAGCTTTCTTT. Protein product: CASSIELRAKAFF.

The V and J genes are TRBV9 and TRBJ1-4; D remains unclear. The V end lost 0 bases, the J end lost 0 bases, and 3 bases lay between the germline ends. The CDR3 is made up of 14 amino acids. Germline values: CDR1 SGDLS, CDR2 YYNGEE. As DNA, the CDR3 is TGTGCCAGCAGCGTAGCCACAACTAATGAAAAACTGTTTTTT. It encodes CASSVATTNEKLFF.

The rearrangement links TRBV25-1 to TRBJ1-1, with 7 bases matching TRBD1. This CDR3 is built from 14 residues. V was pared by 3 bases and J by 1 base, with 2 bases of the junction left unmatched. The V gene's germline CDR1 is MGHDK and CDR2 SYGVNS. CDR3 region: CASSERTGNTEAFF. The CDR3 DNA is TGTGCCAGCAGTGAGAGGACAGGGAACACTGAAGCTTTCTTT.

The J gene is TRBJ2-7, the V gene TRBV9, with D perhaps TRBD2 (5 bases). The CDR3 has 15 residues. CDR1 and CDR2 (germline): SGDLS, YYNGEE. V gave up 4 bases and J gave up 2 bases, with 16 bases separating them. In DNA, the CDR3 is TGTGCCAGCAGCCCCCAGCTAGCTGATACCTACGAGCAGTACTTC. Translated, it gives CASSPQLADTYEQYF. Looking up the rest from reference TRBV9 and TRBJ2-7 gives the full variable domain: DSGVTQTPKHLITATGQRVTLRCSPRSGDLSVYWYQQSLDQGLQFLIQYYNGEERAKGNILERFSAQQFPDLHSELNLSSLELGDSALYFCASSPQLADTYEQYFGPGTRLTVT.

The chain links TRBV5-1 to TRBJ1-1, with D possibly being TRBD1 (5 bases). In germline, CDR1 is SGHRS, CDR2 YFSETQ. The CDR3 totals 16 residues. The V end lost 1 base, the J end lost 5 bases, and 18 bases lay between the germline ends. DNA of the CDR3: TGCGCCAGCAGCTTGTTGAATTTGGGGGGTGGGACTGAAGCTTTCTTT. It translates to CASSLLNLGGGTEAFF.

V and J are TRBV18 and TRBJ1-5; 8 nucleotides align to TRBD1. V trimming: 3 bases; J trimming: 0 bases; junction bases outside the gene matches: 1. The CDR3 extends over 15 amino acids. The germline V gene encodes CDR1 KGHSH and CDR2 LQKENI. CDR3 protein: CASSPTGDSNQPQHF. The CDR3, as DNA: TGTGCCAGCTCACCGACAGGGGATAGCAATCAGCCCCAGCATTTT.

This clone was seen a handful of times. The rearrangement links TRBV6-1 to TRBJ1-1; D gene uncertain. From germline, CDR1 is MNHNS and CDR2 SASEGT. The CDR3 runs 11 residues. V was pared by 0 bases and J by 12 bases, with 8 bases between. The CDR3 reads CASSEARRPFF. CDR3 DNA sequence: TGTGCCAGCAGTGAAGCGAGGCGACCTTTCTTT.

The chain couples TRBV7-2 to TRBJ1-2; perhaps TRBD1 as D (5 bases). Trimming pared 6 bases from V and 3 bases from J, leaving 11 bases between. CDR1 and CDR2 from the germline V gene are SGHTA and FQGNSA. The CDR3 covers 13 residues. This chain's CDR3 is CASSSVQDYGYTF. As DNA, the CDR3 is TGTGCCAGCAGTTCTGTACAGGACTATGGCTACACCTTC. The complete variable domain, with remaining parts taken from reference TRBV7-2 and TRBJ1-2, reads GAGVSQSPSNKVTEKGKDVELRCDPISGHTALYWYRQSLGQGLEFLIYFQGNSAPDKSGLPSDRFSAERTGGSVSTLTIQRTQQEDSAVYLCASSSVQDYGYTFGSGTRLTVV.

The rearrangement links TRBV10-3 to TRBJ1-1; D gene unclear. Looked up from germline, CDR1 is ENHRY and CDR2 is SYGVKD. Deletions cut 2 bases from V and 7 bases from J, with 8 bases between. The CDR3 is 12 residues long. The CDR3 here is CAISEARIEAFF. The DNA of the CDR3 is TGTGCCATCAGTGAGGCGCGAATTGAAGCTTTCTTT.

The chain employs TRBV6-5 and TRBJ1-4; TRBD1 is a possible D gene (6 bases). The ends were cut back, 2 bases at V and 0 bases at J, with 7 bases in the middle. This CDR3 contains 15 residues. Germline loops: CDR1 MNHEY, CDR2 SVGAGI. DNA for the CDR3: TGTGCCAGCAGTTACAGGGGGTCAACTAATGAAAAACTGTTTTTT. Translation gives CASSYRGSTNEKLFF.

The rearrangement joins TRBV7-2 to TRBJ1-2, with D possibly TRBD1 on 6 matching bases. CDR1 and CDR2 from the germline V gene are SGHTA and FQGNSA. This CDR3 has 13 amino acids. V dropped 3 bases and J dropped 4 bases, with 9 bases sitting between them. As DNA, the CDR3 is TGTGCCAGCAGCTTGGGGGCCAGCTATGGCTACACCTTC. Amino acids: CASSLGASYGYTF.

The chain has TRBV5-5 and TRBJ2-7, with 9 bases fitting TRBD1. CDR3 length: 14 amino acids. Trimming cost V 6 bases and J 3 bases; bases outside gene matches: 7. Germline assignment: CDR1 SGHKS and CDR2 YYEKEE (reference sequence). CDR3 coding DNA: TGTGCCAGCACCCAACAGGGACAGGGCTACGAGCAGTACTTC. Translation: CASTQQGQGYEQYF. The entire variable domain, with the rest obtained from reference TRBV5-5 and TRBJ2-7, is as follows: DAGVTQSPTHLIKTRGQQVTLRCSPISGHKSVSWYQQVLGQGPQFIFQYYEKEERGRGNFPDRFSARQFPNYSSELNVNALLLGDSALYLCASTQQGQGYEQYFGPGTRLTVT.

The chain carries TRBV10-2 and TRBJ2-7, with 7 positions matching TRBD1. The CDR3 consists of 13 residues. V shed 6 bases and J 2 bases; nucleotides not matched to a gene: 4. In germline, CDR1 is WSHSY, CDR2 SAAADI. The CDR3 DNA follows: TGCGCCAGCAGCCTGACAGGGACCTACGAGCAGTACTTC. Residues: CASSLTGTYEQYF.

The chain combines TRBV19 with TRBJ2-5; 7 nucleotides agree with TRBD1. The V gene's germline CDR1 is LNHDA and CDR2 SQIVND (reference sequence). Germline trimming cut 6 bases from V and 4 bases from J; bases unmatched to any gene: 11. This CDR3 has 15 residues. CDR3 protein: CASRMMDRQGETQYF. CDR3 nucleotide sequence: TGTGCCAGTAGGATGATGGACAGGCAAGGAGAGACCCAGTACTTC.

V is TRBV7-9 and J is TRBJ1-5, with 9 bases aligning to TRBD1. Germline V gene sequence: CDR1 SEHNR, CDR2 FQNEAQ (reference sequence). V dropped 5 bases and J dropped 0; count of bases not matched to a gene: 5. The CDR3 is 16 residues long. CDR3 bases: TGTGCCAGCAGCGTGGGACAGGGAGATAGCAATCAGCCCCAGCATTTT. It yields the protein CASSVGQGDSNQPQHF.

The chain joins TRBV6-5 to TRBJ1-1, with unresolved D. This CDR3 contains 16 residues. Germline V CDR1 and CDR2: MNHEY, SVGAGI. V dropped 0 bases and J dropped 0 bases, with 11 bases sitting between them. The CDR3, as DNA: TGTGCCAGCAGTTACTCGGCCCCATTCATGAACACTGAAGCTTTCTTT. Translating gives CASSYSAPFMNTEAFF.

In nucleotides, the CDR3 is TGTGCCAGCAGCCTCAGGACTAGCGTGGGCACCGGGGAGCTGTTTTTT. The encoded protein is CASSLRTSVGTGELFF. The chain has TRBV7-2 and TRBJ2-2; 9 positions match TRBD2. Germline V gene data show CDR1 as SGHTA and CDR2 as FQGNSA. This CDR3 is built from 16 residues. The J segment lost 4 bases and the V segment lost 5 bases, leaving 8 bases of the junction unmatched. Variable domain in full (rest from reference TRBV7-2 and TRBJ2-2): GAGVSQSPSNKVTEKGKDVELRCDPISGHTALYWYRQSLGQGLEFLIYFQGNSAPDKSGLPSDRFSAERTGGSVSTLTIQRTQQEDSAVYLCASSLRTSVGTGELFFGEGSRLTVL.

V usage is TRBV18 and J usage is TRBJ2-5; 8 bases agree with TRBD2. With V trimmed by 1 base and J by 1 base, 2 bases remained unmatched. Per germline, CDR1 KGHSH and CDR2 LQKENI. This CDR3 spans 15 amino acids. The CDR3 bases are TGTGCCAGCTCACCACTAGCGGGGTTCCAAGAGACCCAGTACTTC. Its translation is CASSPLAGFQETQYF.